This TCR beta chain was sequenced for a study of tumor and adjacent non-tumor tissue in lung cancer. The wider study: Histology: 12 adenocarcinoma, a couple of squamous cell carcinoma, 1 small cell lung cancer. Some 4.1 million productive TCRbeta reads were obtained per sample on average.

The CDR3 extends over 13 amino acids. About this clonotype: Antigen: not known. At one boundary the junction diverges from the germline segment, which might be a read error.

Findings and limits, study-wide: TCR diversity was significantly greater in tumor than normal lung tissue.

No cell sorting was done before RNA was extracted from the tissue. Three rounds of nested PCR, following a modified ARM-PCR protocol, produced the TCRbeta library. MiXCR, applied by TCRdb to the multiplex PCR reads, yields one record per CDR3 protein. The table lists 110,000 or so distinct CDR3 sequences, around 80% of them singletons, with 37% in the top ten. Input material: lung tumor tissue. The sequence was collected from a woman aged 55-75 years with non-small cell lung cancer. The chain uses TRBV12-3 or TRBV12-4 and TRBJ2-3, with a weak D call TRBD2 (5 bases). CDR3 sequence: CASNRFRGDRQYF. DNA of the CDR3: TGTGCCAGCAACCGGTTCCGGGGAGATAGGCAGTATTTT.